The 14 T cell receptor beta chains in this list originate from one sample, sequenced in a study of T cells in localized non-small cell lung cancer. Clones were read by immunoSEQ multiplex PCR, and TCRdb kept only the in-frame ones, dropping some. The sample records fewer than 2,500 clones, 25% to 35% being singletons. The sample in question was lung tumor tissue, obtained before any cancer treatment. The source of these receptors is a male donor at least 60 years old with stage III squamous cell lung carcinoma.

The chain carries TRBV11-3 and TRBJ1-1, with 7 bases that match TRBD1. Germline trimming cut 3 bases from V and 1 base from J; bases unmatched to any gene: 5. Germline CDR1 and CDR2: SGHNT and YENEEA. The CDR3 has 15 amino acids. CDR3 in amino acids: CASSFQGGSNTEAFF. The DNA of the CDR3 is TGTGCCAGCAGCTTTCAGGGGGGGTCGAACACTGAAGCTTTCTTT.

This clone is labeled medium-sized. The chain carries TRBV6-8 and TRBJ1-1, with unresolved D. Germline V gene lookup returns CDR1 MNHGY and CDR2 SAAAGT. The CDR3 consists of 13 residues. Deletions cut 4 bases from V and 3 bases from J, with 9 bases between. CDR3 protein: CASSSGGDTEAFF. CDR3 coding DNA: TGTGCCAGCAGTTCTGGCGGCGACACTGAAGCTTTCTTT.

This clone showed up just a few times. The chain recombines TRBV7-2 with TRBJ2-5; 8 bases fit TRBD1. Trimming took 5 bases from V and 4 from J; bases not matched to a gene: 3. CDR1 and CDR2 (germline): SGHTA, FQGNSA. The CDR3 sequence is 13 residues long. CDR3: CASSTDRGETQYF. The DNA for the CDR3 is TGTGCCAGCAGCACCGACAGGGGAGAGACCCAGTACTTC.

The rearrangement links TRBV30 to TRBJ2-7, with 7 bases that match TRBD1. The CDR3 sequence is 13 residues long. Germline V gene lookup returns CDR1 GTSNPN and CDR2 SVGIG (reference sequence). After removal of 8 bases from V and 2 bases from J, the junction contained 9 bases not matched to a gene. The CDR3 bases are TGTGCCCTGGACCGCGACAGGGCCTACGAGCAGTACTTC. Protein: CALDRDRAYEQYF. Full variable domain (remainder filled in from reference TRBV30 and TRBJ2-7): SQTIHQWPATLVQPVGSPLSLECTVEGTSNPNLYWYRQAAGRGLQLLFYSVGIGQISSEVPQNLSASRPQDRQFILSSKKLLLSDSGFYLCALDRDRAYEQYFGPGTRLTVT.

This chain links TRBV6-8 with TRBJ1-2, with a tentative D call TRBD1 (6 bases). Germline-derived CDR1 and CDR2 are MNHGY and SAAAGT. CDR3 length equals 14 residues. Trimming removed 5 bases from V and 2 bases from J, with 12 bases in between. CDR3 DNA: TGTGCCAGCAGTCAACAGGGAGAAAACTATGGCTACACCTTC. It translates to CASSQQGENYGYTF.

The V call is TRBV15, the J call TRBJ1-5, with 8 bases lining up with TRBD1. With 4 bases clipped from V and 5 bases from J, the junction kept 7 bases outside the gene matches. Germline CDR1 and CDR2: LNHNV and YYDKDF (reference sequence). The CDR3 totals 15 residues. In DNA form, the CDR3 reads TGTGCCACCAGCACCAGGGGGCATAGTGATCAGCCCCAGCATTTT. Translating gives CATSTRGHSDQPQHF. The complete variable domain, with remaining parts taken from reference TRBV15 and TRBJ1-5, reads DAMVIQNPRYQVTQFGKPVTLSCSQTLNHNVMYWYQQKSSQAPKLLFHYYDKDFNNEADTPDNFQSRRPNTSFCFLDIRSPGLGDTAMYLCATSTRGHSDQPQHFGDGTRLSIL.

This clone has more than one count but fewer than ten. The gene calls are TRBV11-3 and TRBJ1-2, with 9 positions matching TRBD1. Germline loops: CDR1 SGHNT, CDR2 YENEEA. The CDR3 totals 16 residues. With 3 bases clipped from V and 5 bases from J, the junction kept 10 bases outside the gene matches. The CDR3 DNA sequence: TGTGCCAGCAGCTTGGCACCGGGACAGGGAATATATGGCTACACCTTC. Amino acid sequence: CASSLAPGQGIYGYTF.

This clone was observed a handful of times. This chain joins TRBV2 and TRBJ2-5, with 10 bases matching TRBD1. The CDR3 runs to 15 residues. Losses at the gene ends were 6 bases for V and 5 bases for J; bases not matched to a gene: 9. Germline V CDR1 and CDR2: SNHLY, FYNNEI. Here the CDR3 DNA reads TGTGCCAGCAGACCGGGACAGGGGTTAGGGGAGACCCAGTACTTC. It yields the protein CASRPGQGLGETQYF.

V usage is TRBV9 and J usage is TRBJ2-3; TRBD2 matches at 8 bases. This CDR3 has 16 residues. Trimming took 4 bases from V and 0 from J; bases not matched to a gene: 7. Germline CDR1 SGDLS, CDR2 YYNGEE. The CDR3 DNA reads as TGTGCCAGCAGCCCCGGACTAGCTTCTAGCACAGATACGCAGTATTTT. This gives the protein CASSPGLASSTDTQYF.

This clone is categorized as large. The chain couples TRBV15 to TRBJ1-3, with TRBD1 identical over 9 bases. The CDR3 contains 17 residues. Germline V gene data show CDR1 as LNHNV and CDR2 as YYDKDF (reference sequence). Trimming took 0 bases from V and 4 from J; bases not matched to a gene: 7. For the CDR3, the DNA is TGTGCCACCAGCAGAGATGCGGGGGACAGGGCAGGAAACACCATATATTTT. Residues: CATSRDAGDRAGNTIYF.

This clone showed up just a few times. The chain couples TRBV6-8 to TRBJ2-7; 13 bases line up with TRBD2. Germline CDR1 reads MNHGY; CDR2 reads SAAAGT. The CDR3 is 15 amino acids. With V trimmed by 6 bases and J by 5 bases, 7 bases remained unmatched. The CDR3, as DNA: TGTGCCAGCAGGGAATCCGGGACTAGCGGGGACGAGCAGTACTTC. Amino acid sequence: CASRESGTSGDEQYF.

This clone was recorded at least ten times. V and J are TRBV9 and TRBJ2-5; 8 positions match TRBD2. The ends lost 6 bases at V and 2 bases at J; junction bases unmatched: 12. The V gene's germline CDR1 is SGDLS and CDR2 YYNGEE. The CDR3 contains 16 residues. The CDR3 region is CASKLSGTPLQETQYF. CDR3 DNA: TGTGCCAGCAAACTTAGCGGGACGCCTTTACAAGAGACCCAGTACTTC.

CDR3: CASSQDPGGLTEAFF. Here the CDR3 DNA reads TGTGCCAGCAGCCAAGATCCCGGGGGCCTCACTGAAGCTTTCTTT. V gene TRBV14 combines with J gene TRBJ1-1; D might be TRBD1 (6 bases). Trimming removed 0 bases from V and 4 bases from J, with 12 bases in between. Looked up from germline, CDR1 is SGHDN and CDR2 is FVKESK. The CDR3 extends over 15 amino acids.

The gene calls are TRBV5-1 and TRBJ2-7; TRBD1 matches at 11 bases. This CDR3 has 15 amino acids. Losses at the gene ends were 4 bases for V and 3 bases for J; bases not matched to a gene: 6. From germline, CDR1 is SGHRS and CDR2 YFSETQ. In DNA form, the CDR3 reads TGCGCCAGCAGCCAAGGGGGGACAGGGGGCTACGAGCAGTACTTC. It encodes CASSQGGTGGYEQYF.